The 19 T cell receptor beta chains reported below all come from one sample, sequenced in a study of T cells after yellow fever vaccination. In TCRdb, the 5' RACE reads were re-called with MiXCR into one record per CDR3 protein. The table lists 250,000 to 400,000 distinct CDR3 sequences, over 3.5% of them singletons. The sample consisted of PBMCs, taken 5 days after the yellow fever booster vaccination. These receptors all come from a man younger than 30 who received the YFV17D yellow fever vaccine.

This clonotype occurred a few times. The CDR3 sequence: CASSRSGTDYYEQYF. Written as DNA, the CDR3 is TGCGCCAGCAGCAGAAGCGGGACCGATTACTACGAGCAGTACTTC. V and J are TRBV5-1 and TRBJ2-7, with TRBD2 matching over 7 bases. This CDR3 contains 15 residues. The junction had 10 bases not matched to a gene; V was cut back by 4 bases and J by 3 bases. Germline CDR1 is SGHRS and CDR2 is YFSETQ. Full variable domain (remainder filled in from reference TRBV5-1 and TRBJ2-7): KAGVTQTPRYLIKTRGQQVTLSCSPISGHRSVSWYQQTPGQGLQFLFEYFSETQRNKGNFPGRFSGRQFSNSRSEMNVSTLELGDSALYLCASSRSGTDYYEQYFGPGTRLTVT.

The CDR3 loop is CASSFRQESPLHF. The CDR3 nucleotides read TGTGCCAGCAGCTTCAGACAGGAATCACCCCTCCACTTT. The chain joins TRBV7-9 to TRBJ1-6; D perhaps matches TRBD1 (6 bases). The ends were cut back, 3 bases at V and 10 bases at J, with 10 bases in the middle. Germline V gives CDR1 SEHNR, CDR2 FQNEAQ (reference sequence). The CDR3 totals 13 residues.

This chain links TRBV7-9 with TRBJ1-1, with D possibly matching TRBD1 (5 bases). Germline V CDR1 and CDR2: SEHNR, FQNEAQ (reference sequence). V shed 5 bases and J shed 5 bases, with 15 bases lying between them. The CDR3 consists of 14 residues. CDR3 in DNA: TGTGCCAGCAGCCCCAGGGAGGGAAGAACTGAAGCTTTCTTT. Protein: CASSPREGRTEAFF.

This clonotype was seen many times. This chain joins TRBV5-1 and TRBJ2-3; 12 positions agree with TRBD2. The CDR3 contains 16 residues. In germline, CDR1 is SGHRS, CDR2 YFSETQ. Trimming at V came to 4 bases and at J to 1 base, leaving 4 bases not matched to a gene. The CDR3 DNA reads TGCGCCAGCAGCCCTAGCGGGGGGGCCGGCACAGATACGCAGTATTTT. This codes for CASSPSGGAGTDTQYF.

This clonotype was detected a few times. V gene TRBV11-2 combines with J gene TRBJ2-1, with 11 bases lining up with TRBD2. CDR1 is SGHAT, CDR2 FQNNGV, per germline. After removal of 7 bases from V and 8 bases from J, the junction contained 10 bases not matched to a gene. The CDR3 covers 15 residues. CDR3 in amino acids: CASNLRASGGYEQFF. CDR3 DNA sequence: TGTGCCAGCAACCTCCGGGCTAGCGGGGGGTATGAGCAGTTCTTC.

The chain links TRBV20-1 to TRBJ1-1; D gene ambiguous. CDR1 and CDR2 (germline): DFQATT, SNEGSKA (reference sequence). With 1 base removed from V and 0 bases from J, the gap between germline ends came to 9 bases. The CDR3 contains 14 residues. This CDR3 reads CSARVGGLNTEAFF. Written as DNA, the CDR3 is TGCAGTGCTAGAGTAGGAGGGCTGAACACTGAAGCTTTCTTT.

This chain joins TRBV12-3 or TRBV12-4 and TRBJ1-5; D remains unclear. V lost 6 bases, J lost 5 bases, and 11 bases lay in between. CDR3 length equals 13 residues. DNA of the CDR3: TGTGCCAGCAGGCCTCAGGATTATCAGCCCCAGCATTTT. Its translation: CASRPQDYQPQHF.

At least ten counts were recorded for this clonotype. This chain uses TRBV15 with TRBJ2-7; no reliable D call. This CDR3 spans 12 amino acids. Trimming took off 3 bases at V and 6 bases at J, with 9 bases between the two ends. Germline assignment: CDR1 LNHNV and CDR2 YYDKDF (reference sequence). CDR3 residues: CATSSPDSEQYV. In nucleotides, the CDR3 is TGTGCCACCAGCAGCCCTGATTCCGAGCAGTACGTC.

This clonotype was picked up many times. The chain combines TRBV5-1 with TRBJ2-4; D call uncertain. V lost 3 bases to trimming and J lost 9 bases, with 13 bases between them. Germline CDR1 SGHRS, CDR2 YFSETQ. The CDR3 contains 13 residues. CDR3: CASSSRGARIQYF. CDR3 in DNA: TGCGCCAGCAGCTCCCGTGGAGCCCGCATTCAGTACTTC. The full variable domain, rest sourced from reference TRBV5-1 and TRBJ2-4, is KAGVTQTPRYLIKTRGQQVTLSCSPISGHRSVSWYQQTPGQGLQFLFEYFSETQRNKGNFPGRFSGRQFSNSRSEMNVSTLELGDSALYLCASSSRGARIQYFGAGTRLSVL.

The CDR3: CASSLGRGGSKNIQYF. The CDR3 region has the DNA TGTGCCAGCAGCTTAGGGAGGGGGGGTAGCAAAAACATTCAGTACTTC. The chain has TRBV7-2 and TRBJ2-4; D is perhaps TRBD2 (7 bases). Trimming cost V 1 base and J 3 bases, with 13 bases left between them. The CDR3 runs 16 residues. Germline CDR1 is SGHTA and CDR2 is FQGNSA.

This chain connects TRBV12-3 or TRBV12-4 to TRBJ1-2; no clear D gene. V was cut by 5 bases and J by 7 bases, with 11 bases left in between. The CDR3 length is 12 residues. CDR3 nucleotide sequence: TGTGCCAGCAGTCCCATTAAGGGTGGCTACACCTTC. Translation gives CASSPIKGGYTF.

This chain joins TRBV24-1 and TRBJ2-2; 7 bases map to TRBD1. The CDR3 is made up of 15 amino acids. The trim removed 3 bases at V and 6 bases at J, leaving 6 bases unmatched. CDR1 is KGHDR and CDR2 is SFDVKD in the germline V gene. CDR3 in amino acids: CATSDDDRAAGELFF. In nucleotides, the CDR3 is TGTGCCACCAGTGATGACGACAGGGCTGCCGGGGAGCTGTTTTTT.

The CDR3 protein is CASSPSKRGEQYV. The DNA of the CDR3 is TGTGCCAGCAGCCCCTCCAAAAGAGGCGAGCAGTACGTC. This chain joins TRBV7-9 and TRBJ2-7; no firm D call. V gave up 5 bases and J gave up 6 bases, with 14 bases separating them. Germline CDR1 and CDR2: SEHNR and FQNEAQ (reference sequence). CDR3 size: 13 residues.

This rearrangement joins TRBV5-4 to TRBJ1-2, with D uncertain. Looked up from germline, CDR1 is SGHNT and CDR2 is YYREEE (reference sequence). CDR3 size: 13 residues. Trimming cost V 5 bases and J 6 bases, with 14 bases left between them. Here the CDR3 DNA reads TGTGCCAGCAGTTCCGGAGGGCGGCATGGCTACACCTTC. This translates into CASSSGGRHGYTF. The whole variable domain, filled in from reference TRBV5-4 and TRBJ1-2, reads ETGVTQSPTHLIKTRGQQVTLRCSSQSGHNTVSWYQQALGQGPQFIFQYYREEENGRGNFPPRFSGLQFPNYSSELNVNALELDDSALYLCASSSGGRHGYTFGSGTRLTVV.

The table lists this clonotype with many counts. V is TRBV29-1 and J is TRBJ1-3; TRBD1 is a possible D gene (5 bases). Germline V gene lookup returns CDR1 SQVTM and CDR2 ANQGSEA. The CDR3 has 16 amino acids. V lost 6 bases, J lost 4 bases, and 22 bases lay in between. This CDR3 reads CSVRTDSRAYGNTIYF. The CDR3 nucleotides are TGCAGCGTAAGGACCGACAGTCGGGCATACGGAAACACCATATATTTT.

This clonotype was seen only a few times. The CDR3 sequence is CASTPGDPKRGGQYV. The CDR3, as DNA: TGCGCCAGCACCCCAGGTGACCCCAAGAGGGGTGGGCAGTACGTC. The chain recombines TRBV23-1 with TRBJ2-7; the D gene could be TRBD1 or TRBD2 (5 bases each). TRBV23-1 is an open reading frame, and its role is uncertain. V lost 7 bases and J lost 9, with 25 bases in between. The CDR3 covers 15 residues.

The V gene is TRBV4-1, the J gene TRBJ2-7; 10 positions agree with TRBD1. The CDR3 is 15 amino acids. Per the germline V gene, CDR1 is MGHRA and CDR2 is YSYEKL. V lost 4 bases and J lost 4; bases outside the gene matches: 7. CDR3: CASSRIPGQGYEQYF. The CDR3 DNA reads as TGCGCCAGCAGCCGAATACCGGGACAGGGGTACGAGCAGTACTTC.

This clonotype showed up many times. The J gene is TRBJ2-2, the V gene TRBV7-2; 8 bases align to TRBD1. The junction had 9 bases not matched to a gene; V was cut back by 5 bases and J by 4 bases. This CDR3 is built from 16 residues. The germline V gene has CDR1 SGHTA and CDR2 FQGNSA. Here the CDR3 reads CASSPRGTGGTGELFF. As DNA, the CDR3 is TGTGCCAGCAGCCCCAGGGGGACAGGTGGCACCGGGGAGCTGTTTTTT.

There are a few counts of this clonotype. The V and J genes are TRBV5-1 and TRBJ2-5, with 13 bases aligning to TRBD2. J was trimmed by 5 bases and V by 1 base; bases with no gene match: 5. There are 16 residues in the CDR3. The germline CDR1 and CDR2 sequences are SGHRS and YFSETQ. In nucleotides, the CDR3 is TGCGCCAGCAGCTTGCTACTAGCGGGGGGGCCGGAGACCCAGTACTTC. Amino acids: CASSLLLAGGPETQYF.